The rows below give T cell receptor beta chains drawn from one sample of a study of cytomegalovirus exposure and HLA in healthy donors. This table comes from immunoSEQ multiplex PCR, and its TCRdb copy is limited to in-frame clones, with some not included. The table includes about 140,000 clones, 80% detected once. The sample taken for sequencing was PBMCs. These receptors were collected from a man aged 25-40 years in good health. Both conserved end residues are part of each CDR3. Each record gives: clone size, J gene, D gene, V gene, CDR3 protein, CDR3 DNA. A D gene is named only where the DNA matches it firmly. Only part of the rows carry a size: once, few, many, or a class if the clone is expanded.

abundance: NA
j_gene: TRBJ2-3
d_gene: NA
v_gene: TRBV7-2
CDR3aa: CASSTPYLTDTQYF
CDR3nt: TGTGCCAGCAGCACCCCCTACCTCACAGATACGCAGTATTTT

abundance: NA
j_gene: TRBJ2-2
d_gene: NA
v_gene: TRBV7-9
CDR3aa: CASSSEVTGELFF
CDR3nt: TGTGCCAGCAGCTCCGAGGTCACCGGGGAGCTGTTTTTT

abundance: NA
j_gene: TRBJ2-7
d_gene: TRBD1
v_gene: TRBV5-6
CDR3aa: CASSRTGREQYF
CDR3nt: TGTGCCAGCAGCAGGACAGGGCGGGAGCAGTACTTC

abundance: NA
j_gene: TRBJ2-1
d_gene: TRBD2
v_gene: TRBV5-6
CDR3aa: CASSSRRYYPGGYNEQFF
CDR3nt: TGTGCCAGCAGCTCCCGGAGGTACTACCCGGGAGGCTACAATGAGCAGTTCTTC

abundance: NA
j_gene: TRBJ2-1
d_gene: NA
v_gene: TRBV30
CDR3aa: CAWSVCPAAGGCEQFF
CDR3nt: TGTGCCTGGAGTGTCTGCCCGGCAGCCGGGGGATGTGAGCAGTTCTTC

abundance: NA
j_gene: TRBJ1-4
d_gene: NA
v_gene: TRBV5-6
CDR3aa: CASSAGELKLFF
CDR3nt: TGTGCCAGCAGCGCGGGGGAATTAAAACTGTTTTTT

abundance: NA
j_gene: TRBJ2-6
d_gene: NA
v_gene: TRBV13
CDR3aa: CASSLPGANVLTF
CDR3nt: TGTGCCAGCAGCCTCCCGGGGGCCAACGTCCTGACTTTC

abundance: once
j_gene: TRBJ1-4
d_gene: NA
v_gene: TRBV5-5
CDR3aa: CASSLLAGPKEKLFF
CDR3nt: TGTGCCAGCAGCTTATTAGCAGGGCCCAAGGAAAAACTGTTTTTT

abundance: few
j_gene: TRBJ1-2
d_gene: TRBD1
v_gene: TRBV19
CDR3aa: CATYDRGLADGYTF
CDR3nt: TGTGCCACCTATGACAGGGGGCTCGCGGATGGCTACACCTTC

abundance: NA
j_gene: TRBJ2-7
d_gene: TRBD2
v_gene: TRBV4-3
CDR3aa: CASSQVSSGFEQYF
CDR3nt: TGCGCCAGCAGCCAAGTCTCTAGCGGGTTCGAGCAGTACTTC

abundance: NA
j_gene: TRBJ1-5
d_gene: NA
v_gene: TRBV7-9
CDR3aa: CASSLDTSSPQHF
CDR3nt: TGTGCCAGCAGCTTAGACACCTCTTCGCCCCAGCATTTT

abundance: few
j_gene: TRBJ2-7
d_gene: NA
v_gene: TRBV4-3
CDR3aa: CASSLGDEQYF
CDR3nt: TGCGCCAGCAGTCTAGGAGACGAGCAGTACTTC

abundance: NA
j_gene: TRBJ1-2
d_gene: NA
v_gene: TRBV28
CDR3aa: CASSLSDRAYGYTF
CDR3nt: TGTGCCAGCAGTCTCTCGGACAGAGCCTATGGCTACACCTTC

abundance: NA
j_gene: TRBJ2-4
d_gene: NA
v_gene: TRBV28
CDR3aa: CASSSQGSSAKNIQYF
CDR3nt: TGTGCCAGCAGTTCTCAGGGGTCTTCGGCCAAAAACATTCAGTACTTC

abundance: NA
j_gene: TRBJ1-5
d_gene: NA
v_gene: TRBV7-2
CDR3aa: CASSLGENQPQHF
CDR3nt: TGTGCCAGCAGCTTAGGCGAGAATCAGCCCCAGCATTTT

abundance: NA
j_gene: TRBJ2-1
d_gene: NA
v_gene: TRBV6-5
CDR3aa: CASSYVGGSYNEQFF
CDR3nt: TGTGCCAGCAGTTACGTCGGGGGCTCCTACAATGAGCAGTTCTTC

abundance: once
j_gene: TRBJ1-3
d_gene: NA
v_gene: TRBV2
CDR3aa: CASREGSRGNTIYF
CDR3nt: TGTGCCAGCAGGGAGGGATCGAGGGGAAACACCATATATTTT

abundance: NA
j_gene: TRBJ2-7
d_gene: NA
v_gene: TRBV11-2
CDR3aa: CASSGGFSGYEQYF
CDR3nt: TGTGCCAGCAGCGGAGGGTTCTCTGGCTACGAGCAGTACTTC

abundance: once
j_gene: TRBJ2-1
d_gene: NA
v_gene: TRBV14
CDR3aa: CASSQVRNEQFF
CDR3nt: TGTGCCAGCAGCCAAGTCAGGAATGAGCAGTTCTTC

abundance: NA
j_gene: TRBJ2-6
d_gene: NA
v_gene: TRBV5-1
CDR3aa: CASREASGANVLTF
CDR3nt: TGCGCCAGCAGGGAGGCGTCTGGGGCCAACGTCCTGACTTTC

abundance: once
j_gene: TRBJ1-2
d_gene: TRBD1
v_gene: TRBV19
CDR3aa: CASTQIGTAANYGYTF
CDR3nt: TGTGCCAGTACCCAAATCGGGACAGCTGCTAACTATGGCTACACCTTC

abundance: NA
j_gene: TRBJ1-3
d_gene: NA
v_gene: TRBV7-9
CDR3aa: CASNDRASGNTIYF
CDR3nt: TGTGCCAGCAACGACAGAGCCTCTGGAAACACCATATATTTT

abundance: NA
j_gene: TRBJ2-1
d_gene: TRBD2
v_gene: TRBV7-3
CDR3aa: CASSFSGTSASSYNEQFF
CDR3nt: TGTGCCAGCAGCTTCTCCGGGACTAGCGCCAGCTCCTACAATGAGCAGTTCTTC

abundance: NA
j_gene: TRBJ2-7
d_gene: TRBD1
v_gene: TRBV6-4
CDR3aa: CANPSKGQKYEQYF
CDR3nt: TGTGCCAACCCCTCGAAGGGACAGAAATACGAGCAGTACTTC

abundance: NA
j_gene: TRBJ2-5
d_gene: NA
v_gene: TRBV5-3
CDR3aa: CARSLDELAIGGGGETQYF
CDR3nt: TGTGCCAGAAGCTTGGATGAGCTAGCAATAGGGGGTGGAGGAGAGACCCAGTACTTC

abundance: NA
j_gene: TRBJ2-7
d_gene: NA
v_gene: TRBV11-2
CDR3aa: CASSLAGDGFYEQYF
CDR3nt: TGTGCCAGCAGCTTAGCGGGGGACGGGTTCTACGAGCAGTACTTC

abundance: NA
j_gene: TRBJ1-5
d_gene: TRBD1
v_gene: TRBV7-9
CDR3aa: CSSSQGGQPQHF
CDR3nt: TGTTCCAGCAGCCAGGGGGGTCAGCCCCAGCATTTT

abundance: few
j_gene: TRBJ2-5
d_gene: TRBD1
v_gene: TRBV7-2
CDR3aa: CASSLAGQTETQYF
CDR3nt: TGTGCCAGCAGCTTAGCGGGACAGACGGAGACCCAGTACTTC

abundance: NA
j_gene: TRBJ2-5
d_gene: TRBD1
v_gene: TRBV7-2
CDR3aa: CASSFGTAKETQYF
CDR3nt: TGTGCCAGCAGCTTTGGGACAGCGAAAGAGACCCAGTACTTC

abundance: NA
j_gene: TRBJ2-3
d_gene: TRBD2
v_gene: TRBV18
CDR3aa: CASSPLAGSTDTQYF
CDR3nt: TGTGCCAGCTCACCCCTAGCGGGAAGCACAGATACGCAGTATTTT

abundance: NA
j_gene: TRBJ2-3
d_gene: TRBD2
v_gene: TRBV4-1
CDR3aa: CASSRQSSGMRTDTQYF
CDR3nt: TGCGCCAGCAGCCGTCAGTCGAGCGGGATGCGCACAGATACGCAGTATTTT

abundance: NA
j_gene: TRBJ2-1
d_gene: TRBD1
v_gene: TRBV28
CDR3aa: CASFGTGELVNEQFF
CDR3nt: TGTGCCAGCTTCGGGACAGGGGAGTTGGTCAATGAGCAGTTCTTC

abundance: NA
j_gene: TRBJ1-5
d_gene: NA
v_gene: TRBV6-1
CDR3aa: CASSEREKASNQPQHF
CDR3nt: TGTGCCAGCAGTGAACGGGAGAAAGCTAGCAATCAGCCCCAGCATTTT

abundance: NA
j_gene: TRBJ2-6
d_gene: NA
v_gene: TRBV2
CDR3aa: CASLHRDSGANVLTF
CDR3nt: TGTGCCAGCCTACACCGGGACTCTGGGGCCAACGTCCTGACTTTC

abundance: NA
j_gene: TRBJ2-2
d_gene: NA
v_gene: TRBV18
CDR3aa: CASSPPGGRGTGELFF
CDR3nt: TGTGCCAGCTCACCACCGGGGGGGCGCGGCACCGGGGAGCTGTTTTTT

abundance: NA
j_gene: TRBJ2-1
d_gene: TRBD2
v_gene: TRBV7-2
CDR3aa: CASSSGTSNEQFF
CDR3nt: TGTGCCAGCAGCTCCGGGACTAGCAATGAGCAGTTCTTC

abundance: NA
j_gene: TRBJ1-1
d_gene: NA
v_gene: TRBV11-3
CDR3aa: CASSAGRGTEAFF
CDR3nt: TGTGCCAGCAGCGCTGGGAGGGGGACTGAAGCTTTCTTT

abundance: NA
j_gene: TRBJ2-7
d_gene: TRBD2
v_gene: TRBV6-5
CDR3aa: CASSYSERERDEQYF
CDR3nt: TGTGCCAGCAGTTACTCTGAGCGGGAGAGGGACGAGCAGTACTTC

abundance: NA
j_gene: TRBJ2-1
d_gene: NA
v_gene: TRBV10-3
CDR3aa: CAISDVGSSHEQFF
CDR3nt: TGTGCCATCAGTGACGTCGGGAGCTCCCATGAGCAGTTCTTC

abundance: once
j_gene: TRBJ2-7
d_gene: TRBD1
v_gene: TRBV28
CDR3aa: CASSSPGTGSYEQYF
CDR3nt: TGTGCCAGCAGTTCCCCCGGGACAGGGTCCTACGAGCAGTACTTC

abundance: NA
j_gene: TRBJ1-1
d_gene: NA
v_gene: TRBV7-3
CDR3aa: CASPLRGGRKETEAFF
CDR3nt: TGTGCCAGCCCCTTGAGGGGGGGGAGAAAGGAAACTGAAGCTTTCTTT

abundance: NA
j_gene: TRBJ2-7
d_gene: TRBD2
v_gene: TRBV6-5
CDR3aa: CASSRLAMSSYEQYF
CDR3nt: TGTGCCAGCAGTCGACTAGCGATGAGCTCCTACGAGCAGTACTTC

abundance: few
j_gene: TRBJ2-7
d_gene: TRBD2
v_gene: TRBV5-6
CDR3aa: CASSVPGGRKRSYEQYF
CDR3nt: TGTGCCAGCAGCGTACCGGGGGGGAGGAAGCGGTCCTACGAGCAGTACTTC

abundance: NA
j_gene: TRBJ2-7
d_gene: TRBD2
v_gene: TRBV11-3
CDR3aa: CASRAGDAHEQYF
CDR3nt: TGTGCCAGCAGGGCGGGGGATGCCCACGAGCAGTACTTC

abundance: NA
j_gene: TRBJ2-6
d_gene: NA
v_gene: TRBV29-1
CDR3aa: CSAEDVATGANVLTF
CDR3nt: TGCAGCGCGGAGGATGTTGCAACCGGGGCCAACGTCCTGACTTTC

abundance: NA
j_gene: TRBJ2-2
d_gene: NA
v_gene: TRBV5-4
CDR3aa: CASSSRGELFF
CDR3nt: TGTGCCAGCAGCTCGCGCGGGGAGCTGTTTTTT

abundance: NA
j_gene: TRBJ2-7
d_gene: TRBD2
v_gene: TRBV5-6
CDR3aa: CASSLRSGRARGEQYF
CDR3nt: TGTGCCAGCAGCTTGCGTAGCGGGAGGGCCCGGGGCGAGCAGTACTTC

abundance: NA
j_gene: TRBJ2-1
d_gene: TRBD1
v_gene: TRBV2
CDR3aa: CASRLRGRGYNEQFF
CDR3nt: TGTGCCAGCAGATTGAGGGGGCGAGGGTACAATGAGCAGTTCTTC

abundance: once
j_gene: TRBJ2-7
d_gene: TRBD2
v_gene: TRBV2
CDR3aa: CASRSTSGRVYEQYF
CDR3nt: TGTGCCAGCAGGTCGACTAGCGGGAGAGTCTACGAGCAGTACTTC

abundance: few
j_gene: TRBJ1-5
d_gene: TRBD1
v_gene: TRBV2
CDR3aa: CASSDPGTGAGQPQHF
CDR3nt: TGTGCCAGCAGTGACCCCGGGACAGGGGCTGGTCAGCCCCAGCATTTT